The subject of this entry is one T cell receptor (beta chain). What this receptor recognizes is not known. The record has no base qualities; no much larger clone is one base away. This sample is part of a study of T cell repertoires in cytomegalovirus infection (dated by TCRdb to the late 2010s). Regarding the research as a whole: The peptide stimulations were aimed at well-studied HLA-B-restricted epitopes as well as recently identified HLA-C-restricted CMV epitopes, whose presentation resists viral immunomodulation. Donor HLA type was relevant to the analysis, because carriage of CMV infection together with the matching HLA type was indicated by public TCR beta signatures. Overall results and qualifications from the work: In the ex vivo response, HLA-C-restricted CMV-specific TCR beta clonotypes were dominant, and in two of eight donors the single most frequent clonotype came from this HLA-C-restricted group. Cumulative frequency of public TCR beta family members discriminated carriers of CMV infection plus the relevant HLA type in this cohort and an independent approximately 340-donor cohort.

The label giving this sample's treatment or condition can be read as: in vitro stimulation with specific CMV peptide epitopes to enrich CMV-specific T cells. The sample was run on an Illumina HiSeq 1500. The public reads were reanalyzed by TCRdb: fastp trimming at Q25, MiXCR alignment, in-frame beta chains only. Every CDR3 protein is listed once, alongside the most common genes and DNA of its rows. Present in this sample are 200,000 to 250,000 distinct CDR3 sequences, about 38% of which were seen just once. The ten biggest clones cover approximately 60% of the sample. Specimen: CD8+ T cells from cultured PBMCs, collected from culture after CMV antigen stimulation. The origin of this receptor is a human donor in good health (CMV status not recorded). Some clones in this sample may be carry-over from other donors' samples.

The bases read TGTGCCAGCAGTGAAGCCGGGTACATTTCCTACGAGCAGTACTTC. It specifies CASSEAGYISYEQYF. The sequence is built from TRBV6-1 and TRBJ2-7; the D gene cannot be resolved reliably. The CDR3 holds 15 amino acids from the cysteine to the phenylalanine. Only the CDR3 region is kept as DNA, spanning 45 bases read in frame from base 1. The germline V gene supplies CDR1 MNHNS and CDR2 SASEGT. Deletion took 0 bases off V and 1 base off J, with a span of 10 bases between the germline ends.